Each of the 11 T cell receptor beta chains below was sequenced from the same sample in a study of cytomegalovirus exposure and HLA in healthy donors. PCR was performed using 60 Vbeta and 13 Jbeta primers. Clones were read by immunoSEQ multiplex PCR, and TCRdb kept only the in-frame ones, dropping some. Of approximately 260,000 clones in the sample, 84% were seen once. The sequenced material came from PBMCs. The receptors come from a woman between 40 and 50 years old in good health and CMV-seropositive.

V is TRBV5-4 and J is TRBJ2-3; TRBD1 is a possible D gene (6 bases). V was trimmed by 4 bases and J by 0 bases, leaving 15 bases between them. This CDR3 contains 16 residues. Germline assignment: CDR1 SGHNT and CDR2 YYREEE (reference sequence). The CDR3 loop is CASSLMTGLSTDTQYF. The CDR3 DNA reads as TGTGCCAGCAGCCTAATGACAGGCCTTAGCACAGATACGCAGTATTTT.

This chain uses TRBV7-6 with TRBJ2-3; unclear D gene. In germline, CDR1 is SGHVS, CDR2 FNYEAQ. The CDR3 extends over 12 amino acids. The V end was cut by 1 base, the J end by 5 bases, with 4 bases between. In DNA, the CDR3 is TGTGCCAGCAGCTTAGGAGAAGATACGCAGTATTTT. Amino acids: CASSLGEDTQYF.

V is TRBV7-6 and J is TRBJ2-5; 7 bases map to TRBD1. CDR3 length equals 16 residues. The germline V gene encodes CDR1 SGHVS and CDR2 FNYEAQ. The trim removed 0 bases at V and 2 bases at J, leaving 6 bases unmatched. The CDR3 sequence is CASSLAATGIQETQYF. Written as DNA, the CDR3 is TGTGCCAGCAGCTTAGCGGCGACAGGGATACAAGAGACCCAGTACTTC.

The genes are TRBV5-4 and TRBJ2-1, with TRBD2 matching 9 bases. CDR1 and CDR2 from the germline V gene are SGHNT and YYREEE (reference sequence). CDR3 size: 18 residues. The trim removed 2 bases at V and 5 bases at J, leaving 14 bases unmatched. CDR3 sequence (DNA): TGTGCCAGCAGCTTAAGTCCGGGGGCGGGAGGGAGGAACAATGAGCAGTTCTTC. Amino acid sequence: CASSLSPGAGGRNNEQFF.

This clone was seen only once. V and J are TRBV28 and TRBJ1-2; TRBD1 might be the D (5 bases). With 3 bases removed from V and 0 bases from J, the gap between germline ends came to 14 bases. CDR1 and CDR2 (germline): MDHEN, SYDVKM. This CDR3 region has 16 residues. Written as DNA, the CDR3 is TGTGCCAGCAGTTTGGTGGGGCACCTCTCTAACTATGGCTACACCTTC. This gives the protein CASSLVGHLSNYGYTF.

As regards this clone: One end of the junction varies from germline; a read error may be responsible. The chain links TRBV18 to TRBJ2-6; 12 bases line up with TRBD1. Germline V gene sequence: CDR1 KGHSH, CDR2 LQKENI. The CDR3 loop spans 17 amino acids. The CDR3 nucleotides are TGTGCCAGCTCACCCGGGACAGGGGGCTCTGGGGCCAACGGCCTGACTTTC. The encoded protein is CASSPGTGGSGANGLTF. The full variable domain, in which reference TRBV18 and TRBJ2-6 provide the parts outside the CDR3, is NAGVMQNPRHLVRRRGQEARLRCSPMKGHSHVYWYRQLPEEGLKFMVYLQKENIIDESGMPKERFSAEFPKEGPSILRIQQVVRGDSAAYFCASSPGTGGSGANGLTFGAGSRLTVL.

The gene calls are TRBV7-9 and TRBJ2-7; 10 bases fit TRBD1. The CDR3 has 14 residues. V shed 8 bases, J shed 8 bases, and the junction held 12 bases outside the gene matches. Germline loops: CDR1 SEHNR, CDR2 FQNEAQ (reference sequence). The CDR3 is CASGMLDRGYKQYF. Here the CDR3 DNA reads TGTGCCAGCGGAATGCTGGACAGGGGGTATAAGCAGTACTTC.

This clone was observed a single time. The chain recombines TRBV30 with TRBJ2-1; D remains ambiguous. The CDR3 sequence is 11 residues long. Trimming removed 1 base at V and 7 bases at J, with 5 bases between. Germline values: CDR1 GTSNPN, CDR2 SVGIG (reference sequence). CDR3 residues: CAWSGRNEQFF. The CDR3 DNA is TGTGCCTGGAGTGGGCGGAATGAGCAGTTCTTC.

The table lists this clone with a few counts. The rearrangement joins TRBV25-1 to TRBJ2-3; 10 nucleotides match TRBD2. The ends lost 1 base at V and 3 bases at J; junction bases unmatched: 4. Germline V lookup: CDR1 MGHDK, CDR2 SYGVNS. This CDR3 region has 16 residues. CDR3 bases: TGTGCCAGCAGTGAATTAGAGCGGGAGGGAACAGATACGCAGTATTTT. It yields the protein CASSELEREGTDTQYF.

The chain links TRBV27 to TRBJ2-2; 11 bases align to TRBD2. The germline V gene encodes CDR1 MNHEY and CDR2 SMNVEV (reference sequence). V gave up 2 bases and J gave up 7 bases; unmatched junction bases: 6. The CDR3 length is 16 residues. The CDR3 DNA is TGTGCCAGCAGTTTAGTAGCGGGAGGGATGAACGGGGAGCTGTTTTTT. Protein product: CASSLVAGGMNGELFF.

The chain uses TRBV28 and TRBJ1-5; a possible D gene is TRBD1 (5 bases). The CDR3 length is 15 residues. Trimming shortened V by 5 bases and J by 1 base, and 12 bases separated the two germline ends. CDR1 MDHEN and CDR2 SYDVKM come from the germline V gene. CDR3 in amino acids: CASSGQGGSNQPQHF. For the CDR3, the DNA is TGTGCCAGCAGTGGTCAGGGTGGGAGCAATCAGCCCCAGCATTTT.